This entry concerns a single TCR beta chain. What it binds is unknown. As to treatment: approximately 18 received Ad26.COV2.S at low or high dose, single or two shots; roughly five received placebo; per-sample allocation not given. Sampling occurred on day 63 after the first vaccine or placebo injection. Boston hosted the donor, who was an adult aged 18-55 years. This specimen belongs to a study of Ad26.COV2.S vaccination and SARS-CoV-2 variants. At the level of the study: As a participant in COV1001, the donor was in the Ad26.COV2.S trial arm. Notes on the study in general: Substantial breadth was reportedly displayed by spike-specific CD8+ and CD4+ T cell responses after vaccination. In TCR breadth and depth analyses, total T cell responses may have been underestimated.

Germline V gives CDR1 MNHEY, CDR2 SVGAGI. The CDR3 spans 14 residues. V lost 6 bases and J lost 8; bases outside the gene matches: 10. Some clones are missing from TCRdb's copy, which holds only in-frame ones; the method was immunoSEQ multiplex PCR. Counted here are 440,000 or so clones, 80% to 90% occurring once; the ten biggest clones make up approximately 1.7%. The rearrangement links TRBV6-5 to TRBJ1-1; 9 positions match TRBD1. This receptor was identified in a person aged 18 to 59 who received the Ad26.COV2.S COVID-19 vaccine or a placebo. The sample in question was peripheral blood, obtained in a trial of Ad26.COV2.S vaccine versus placebo. CDR3 residues: CASRRDRVFGEAFF. The DNA of the CDR3 is TGTGCCAGCAGGCGGGACAGGGTATTCGGGGAAGCTTTCTTT.